This T cell receptor (beta chain) comes out of a study of cytomegalovirus exposure and HLA in healthy donors. Study conclusions and caveats: Most TCRs appeared rarely, but some public TCRs recurred in many donors.

Germline V gives CDR1 LNHDA, CDR2 SQIVND (reference sequence). Trimming shortened V by 4 bases and J by 2 bases, and 21 bases separated the two germline ends. The CDR3 is 17 residues long. About this clone: Its antigen is not identified.

TCRdb's copy holds only in-frame clones and misses some; the assay was immunoSEQ multiplex PCR. The sample has 150,000 to 200,000 clones; approximately 87% are singletons. The V call is TRBV19, the J call TRBJ2-7; a weak D match, TRBD2 (6 bases). The sequence was collected from a woman in her 30s in good health and CMV-seronegative. Sequencing input: PBMCs. This CDR3 is CASSSSMRGLSPYEQYF. The CDR3 DNA sequence: TGTGCCAGTAGTAGCTCGATGCGGGGCCTAAGCCCCTACGAGCAGTACTTC.